This T cell receptor beta chain was profiled in a study of blood T cell repertoires in COVID-19. Deletions cut 5 bases from V and 3 bases from J, with 10 bases between. Germline V CDR1 and CDR2: SQVTM, ANQGSEA. The CDR3 is 12 residues long. Each participant's cohort was designated according to participant-reported clinical history. Repertoires were generated with immunoSEQ multiplex PCR, while TCRdb's copy carries only in-frame clones and drops some. The sample carries roughly 160,000 clones, approximately 82% recorded once. This clone was recorded a few times. This receptor was obtained from a man in his 60s who had recovered from COVID-19. Specimen: PBMCs or T cells enriched from blood (not recorded which). The rearrangement links TRBV29-1 to TRBJ1-2; D gene unclear. CDR3 protein: CSVPLTYYGYTF. CDR3 bases: TGCAGCGTTCCCTTAACTTACTATGGCTACACCTTC.